This T cell receptor (beta chain) was observed in a study of cytomegalovirus exposure and HLA in healthy donors. As for this clone: Its antigen is undetermined.

The CDR3 totals 14 residues. Germline CDR1 SGHAT, CDR2 FQNNGV. Trimming took 1 base from V and 9 from J, leaving 14 bases between them. The study, taken as a whole, reports: Later work showed greater clonal expansion in HLA-associated TCR beta chains than in equally common others. No immune exposure information besides CMV serostatus was available.

The PCR made use of 60 Vbeta and 13 Jbeta primers. Original data processing: The count from a later analysis was tens of millions of unique TCR beta chains, around 10 million of them shared. Assay used: immunoSEQ multiplex PCR; TCRdb lists only in-frame clones, some missing. V, J and clone size are those of that table, while D and trimming were read from the DNA. The repertoire holds approximately 110,000 clones, with 60% to 70% as singletons. The specimen was PBMCs. This receptor was identified in a man under 40 in good health and CMV-seropositive. This chain joins TRBV11-2 and TRBJ2-3, with D possibly matching TRBD1 (6 bases). The CDR3 DNA is TGTGCCAGCAGCTTAGCCAGGATAGGGGGAACGCAGTATTTT. Protein: CASSLARIGGTQYF.